These 19 T cell receptor beta chains share one sample of origin, sequenced in a study of T-cell memory formation after mild COVID-19. One entry per CDR3 protein results from TCRdb running MiXCR on the 5' RACE reads. The sample lists under 250,000 distinct CDR3 sequences; under 12% were seen once. The sequenced material came from PBMCs or a T cell subset sorted from them (not recorded which). These receptors were taken from a man younger than 35 who had mild COVID-19 (a few samples of this study predate the infection). Cell type and time point are not known.

This clonotype was observed a handful of times. V gene TRBV5-1 combines with J gene TRBJ1-5; D perhaps matches TRBD1 (6 bases). Germline values: CDR1 SGHRS, CDR2 YFSETQ. Trimming left V 4 bases short and J 7 bases short, with 15 bases between. This CDR3 is 14 amino acids long. The CDR3 loop is CASSEQGFGQPQHF. The CDR3 bases are TGCGCCAGCAGCGAACAGGGTTTTGGACAGCCCCAGCATTTT. The entire variable domain, with the rest obtained from reference TRBV5-1 and TRBJ1-5, is as follows: KAGVTQTPRYLIKTRGQQVTLSCSPISGHRSVSWYQQTPGQGLQFLFEYFSETQRNKGNFPGRFSGRQFSNSRSEMNVSTLELGDSALYLCASSEQGFGQPQHFGDGTRLSIL.

The chain uses TRBV10-2 and TRBJ1-2; TRBD1 matches 8 bases. Per germline, CDR1 WSHSY and CDR2 SAAADI. This CDR3 comprises 13 residues. J lost 7 bases, V lost 7 bases, and 8 bases had no gene match. The CDR3 bases are TGCGCCAGCACGAGAGACAGGGGTAGTGGCTACACCTTC. Its protein is CASTRDRGSGYTF.

This chain joins TRBV6-5 and TRBJ1-1; TRBD1 matches at 8 bases. Germline-derived CDR1 and CDR2 are MNHEY and SVGAGI. The V gene end was trimmed by 2 bases and the J gene end by 1 base; junction bases not matched to a gene: 0. There are 14 residues in the CDR3. The DNA of the CDR3 is TGTGCCAGCAGTTACGACAGGGGGAACACTGAAGCTTTCTTT. Residues: CASSYDRGNTEAFF.

In its sample, this clonotype was seen many times. V usage is TRBV7-6 and J usage is TRBJ2-1; 9 bases agree with TRBD2. Losses at the gene ends were 6 bases for V and 7 bases for J; bases not matched to a gene: 16. Germline V gives CDR1 SGHVS, CDR2 FNYEAQ. This CDR3 is built from 17 residues. The CDR3 nucleotides are TGTGCCAGCAGTTCACAACGGGTAGCGGGGGTTCGTAATGAGCAGTTCTTC. The encoded protein is CASSSQRVAGVRNEQFF. The full variable domain, completed using reference TRBV7-6 and TRBJ2-1, is GAGVSQSPRYKVTKRGQDVALRCDPISGHVSLYWYRQALGQGPEFLTYFNYEAQQDKSGLPNDRFSAERPEGSISTLTIQRTEQRDSAMYRCASSSQRVAGVRNEQFFGPGTRLTVL.

The CDR3 DNA sequence: TGTGCCAGTTCGAATCCGGGGGCCTACGAGCAGTACTTC. Translation: CASSNPGAYEQYF. The chain uses TRBV19 and TRBJ2-7; D is perhaps TRBD2 (6 bases). Germline V gives CDR1 LNHDA, CDR2 SQIVND (reference sequence). The CDR3 is 13 amino acids. V gave up 8 bases and J gave up 2 bases, with 13 bases separating them.

This rearrangement joins TRBV4-3 to TRBJ1-1; D is ambiguous. The length of the CDR3 is 15 residues. V was pared by 0 bases and J by 1 base, with 9 bases between. Germline V gene data show CDR1 as LGHNA and CDR2 as YSLEER. CDR3 region: CASSQESGGNTEAFF. CDR3 nucleotides: TGCGCCAGCAGCCAAGAATCAGGAGGGAACACTGAAGCTTTCTTT.

This clonotype was counted only a few times. The chain uses TRBV4-1 and TRBJ1-2; D unclear. This CDR3 is 14 amino acids long. V lost 0 bases to trimming and J lost 8 bases, with 13 bases between them. Germline CDR1 MGHRA, CDR2 YSYEKL. CDR3 amino acids: CASSQDRSPIGYTF. CDR3 nucleotide sequence: TGCGCCAGCAGCCAAGATCGGAGTCCCATAGGCTACACCTTC.

Only a few counts were recorded for this clonotype. The chain is built from TRBV5-1 and TRBJ2-7; D is perhaps TRBD1 (5 bases). Germline CDR1 and CDR2: SGHRS and YFSETQ. V lost 1 base to trimming and J lost 3 bases, with 14 bases between them. The CDR3 consists of 15 residues. CDR3 coding DNA: TGCGCCAGCAGCTTGTCTGGGGCGGCTAACTACGAGCAGTACTTC. It encodes CASSLSGAANYEQYF.

The chain uses TRBV7-9 and TRBJ2-3, with 7 bases that match TRBD2. The CDR3 extends over 18 amino acids. J was trimmed by 4 bases and V by 4 bases; bases with no gene match: 17. CDR1 and CDR2 from the germline V gene are SEHNR and FQNEAQ (reference sequence). The CDR3 region has the DNA TGTGCCAGCAGCTCAGTTGCCCGGGCCAGCGGGGTTGCAGATACGCAGTATTTT. The encoded protein is CASSSVARASGVADTQYF. The complete variable domain, with remaining parts taken from reference TRBV7-9 and TRBJ2-3, reads DTGVSQNPRHKITKRGQNVTFRCDPISEHNRLYWYRQTLGQGPEFLTYFQNEAQLEKSRLLSDRFSAERPKGSFSTLEIQRTEQGDSAMYLCASSSVARASGVADTQYFGPGTRLTVL.

This clonotype was found many times. The chain combines TRBV6-2 or TRBV6-3 with TRBJ2-5, with D possibly TRBD1 on 5 matching bases. Germline-derived CDR1 and CDR2 are MNHEY and SVGEGT. Trimming stripped 9 bases from V and 4 bases from J, with 12 bases between. The CDR3 extends over 12 amino acids. The CDR3 region is CASSRRGETQYF. In DNA, the CDR3 is TGTGCCAGTTCTAGAAGGGGAGAGACCCAGTACTTC.

CDR3 residues: CASSPSILAGGETGELFF. The CDR3 DNA reads TGTGCCAGCAGCCCTTCCATACTAGCGGGGGGCGAGACCGGGGAGCTGTTTTTT. The V call is TRBV3-1, the J call TRBJ2-2; TRBD2 agrees at 12 bases. V was clipped by 4 bases and J by 5 bases; unmatched bases: 11. Germline V gives CDR1 LGHDT, CDR2 YNNKEL (reference sequence). This CDR3 has 18 amino acids.

In its sample, this clonotype was seen a few times. The V call is TRBV5-1, the J call TRBJ1-3; 9 nucleotides agree with TRBD1. V was clipped by 4 bases and J by 0 bases; unmatched bases: 5. The CDR3 is 16 residues long. Germline V CDR1 and CDR2: SGHRS, YFSETQ. CDR3 sequence: CASSAGQGSSGNTIYF. CDR3 DNA: TGCGCCAGCAGCGCGGGACAGGGAAGCTCTGGAAACACCATATATTTT.

The rearrangement links TRBV7-2 to TRBJ2-3; 12 bases align to TRBD2. The CDR3 loop spans 15 amino acids. Germline CDR1 is SGHTA and CDR2 is FQGNSA. Unmatched junction bases numbered 13, after V lost 8 bases and J lost 10 bases. This CDR3 reads CASGELAGGPAPQYF. Written as DNA, the CDR3 is TGTGCCAGCGGTGAACTAGCGGGGGGCCCCGCACCGCAGTATTTT.

The sample holds a few counts of this clonotype. This sequence joins TRBV7-2 and TRBJ2-7, with 8 nucleotides matching TRBD1. The germline V gene has CDR1 SGHTA and CDR2 FQGNSA. The J segment lost 5 bases and the V segment lost 3 bases, leaving 6 bases of the junction unmatched. This CDR3 is built from 14 residues. This CDR3 reads CASSLDRESDEQYF. CDR3 in DNA: TGTGCCAGCAGCTTGGACAGGGAGAGCGACGAGCAGTACTTC.

In this sample, this clonotype turned up a few times. The V and J genes are TRBV25-1 and TRBJ2-7; 7 nucleotides align to TRBD2. CDR1 MGHDK and CDR2 SYGVNS come from the germline V gene. Trimming cost V 8 bases and J 4 bases; bases outside gene matches: 17. This CDR3 contains 16 residues. The CDR3 DNA sequence: TGTGCCAGCCGTGGCGAGGGGTGGGGAGGGAGGTACGAGCAGTACTTC. This translates into CASRGEGWGGRYEQYF.

This clonotype appeared a few times. The V gene is TRBV6-2 or TRBV6-3, the J gene TRBJ1-1; perhaps TRBD1 as D (6 bases). V was cut by 4 bases and J by 11 bases, with 14 bases left in between. Germline CDR1 is MNHEY and CDR2 is SVGEGT. The CDR3 has 12 amino acids. CDR3 residues: CASSWDIRRAFF. CDR3 nucleotides: TGTGCCAGCAGTTGGGACATTCGGCGGGCTTTCTTT.

The chain uses TRBV19 and TRBJ2-3, with D hard to call. V was pared by 3 bases and J by 4 bases, with 5 bases between. CDR3 length equals 12 residues. The V gene's germline CDR1 is LNHDA and CDR2 SQIVND (reference sequence). CDR3 in DNA: TGTGCCAGTAGTATTTTTGCAGATACGCAGTATTTT. This gives the protein CASSIFADTQYF.

Only a few counts were recorded for this clonotype. The chain recombines TRBV5-1 with TRBJ2-1, with 7 bases lining up with TRBD2. Germline V gives CDR1 SGHRS, CDR2 YFSETQ. Losses at the gene ends were 4 bases for V and 6 bases for J; bases not matched to a gene: 13. The CDR3 has 16 residues. In DNA, the CDR3 is TGCGCCAGCAGCCCGGGAAGGGCGGGGGATAGCAATGAGCAGTTCTTC. It is translated as CASSPGRAGDSNEQFF.

This clonotype has more than one count but fewer than ten. The V gene is TRBV7-6, the J gene TRBJ1-3; D not resolved. V lost 2 bases and J 0 bases, leaving 11 bases between the germline ends. CDR3 size: 16 residues. Germline loops: CDR1 SGHVS, CDR2 FNYEAQ. The CDR3 reads CASSLTPLSSGNTIYF. The CDR3 DNA sequence: TGTGCCAGCAGCTTAACCCCCCTGAGCTCTGGAAACACCATATATTTT.